A single sample gave rise to the 2 T cell receptor beta chains below, sequenced in a study of early stage breast cancer tumors (dated by TCRdb to 2016 to 2017). The library was obtained by the immunoSEQ multiplex PCR assay. Imported from immuneACCESS, the table was reduced by TCRdb to in-frame sequences with V and J called. These copies leave out some clones; in studies compared against another copy, an unresolved V gene accounts for under half, and the cause of the remainder is not known. A total of roughly 19,000 clones appear in this sample, 70% to 80% of them only once. Together, the top ten hold about a quarter of the sample. The sample taken for sequencing was blood. The receptors shown here come from a person aged 55 to 70 with breast cancer.

The table lists this clone with a few counts. The chain employs TRBV5-4 and TRBJ1-2, with 9 positions matching TRBD1. Trimming took 4 bases from V and 1 from J; bases not matched to a gene: 8. CDR1 is SGHNT and CDR2 is YYREEE in the germline V gene (reference sequence). The length of the CDR3 is 16 residues. The CDR3 sequence is CASSRWGQGFNYGYTF. The CDR3, as DNA: TGTGCCAGCAGCCGTTGGGGACAGGGATTTAACTATGGCTACACCTTC.

The genes are TRBV6-5 and TRBJ2-1; TRBD2 agrees at 7 bases. The V segment lost 4 bases and the J segment 9 bases; nucleotides outside the gene matches: 12. There are 15 residues in the CDR3. Per germline, CDR1 MNHEY and CDR2 SVGAGI. CDR3 protein: CASSFRGRAYGEQFF. As DNA, the CDR3 is TGTGCCAGCAGTTTTCGGGGGAGGGCCTACGGTGAGCAGTTCTTC.